These 5 T cell receptor beta chains were all obtained from the same sample, sequenced in a study of cytomegalovirus exposure and HLA in healthy donors. Primers included in the PCR were 60 Vbeta and 13 Jbeta primers. The data were produced by immunoSEQ multiplex PCR, yet TCRdb's version contains in-frame clones alone and is incomplete. The sample holds over 250,000 clones, around two thirds seen once. Material: PBMCs. The receptors originated from a female donor in good health and CMV-seronegative.

The rearrangement links TRBV5-1 to TRBJ2-3, with 8 bases aligning to TRBD1. Trimming took 0 bases from V and 6 from J; bases not matched to a gene: 6. The germline V gene has CDR1 SGHRS and CDR2 YFSETQ. CDR3 length: 15 residues. The CDR3 DNA follows: TGCGCCAGCAGCTTGGGACAGGGGAGAATTGATACGCAGTATTTT. Translation: CASSLGQGRIDTQYF.

The V call is TRBV23-1, the J call TRBJ2-5; TRBD1 matches at 8 bases. Being an ORF, TRBV23-1 has a function that is uncertain. The J segment lost 9 bases and the V segment lost 3 bases, leaving 9 bases of the junction unmatched. CDR3 length: 14 residues. The CDR3 DNA reads TGCGCCAGCAGTCACCCGGGACAGGCAGCGGCCCAGTACTTC. It codes for CASSHPGQAAAQYF.

The chain combines TRBV2 with TRBJ2-1, with 7 nucleotides matching TRBD2. The CDR3 extends over 14 amino acids. Germline values: CDR1 SNHLY, CDR2 FYNNEI. Trimming removed 4 bases from V and 4 bases from J; junction bases left unmatched: 4. Here the CDR3 DNA reads TGTGCCAGCAGTGGGAGCGGGGAATACAATGAGCAGTTCTTC. Encoded protein: CASSGSGEYNEQFF. Combining the CDR3 with reference TRBV2 and TRBJ2-1 gives the whole variable domain EPEVTQTPSHQVTQMGQEVILRCVPISNHLYFYWYRQILGQKVEFLVSFYNNEISEKSEIFDDQFSVERPDGSNFTLKIRSTKLEDSAMYFCASSGSGEYNEQFFGPGTRLTVL.

The table lists this clone with a few counts. This chain connects TRBV27 to TRBJ2-7, with D maybe TRBD2 (5 bases). The CDR3 extends over 14 amino acids. Trimming pared 0 bases from V and 2 bases from J, leaving 8 bases between. Germline values: CDR1 MNHEY, CDR2 SMNVEV (reference sequence). This CDR3 reads CASSLSTGTYEQYF. CDR3 DNA sequence: TGTGCCAGCAGTTTATCGACCGGGACCTACGAGCAGTACTTC.

The CDR3 loop is CASSEWQRTGELFF. CDR3 in DNA: TGTGCCAGCAGTGAGTGGCAGCGCACCGGGGAGCTGTTTTTT. This chain connects TRBV6-1 to TRBJ2-2; D gene ambiguous. V was pared by 3 bases and J by 4 bases, with 9 bases between. This CDR3 is built from 14 residues. Germline V gene sequence: CDR1 MNHNS, CDR2 SASEGT.